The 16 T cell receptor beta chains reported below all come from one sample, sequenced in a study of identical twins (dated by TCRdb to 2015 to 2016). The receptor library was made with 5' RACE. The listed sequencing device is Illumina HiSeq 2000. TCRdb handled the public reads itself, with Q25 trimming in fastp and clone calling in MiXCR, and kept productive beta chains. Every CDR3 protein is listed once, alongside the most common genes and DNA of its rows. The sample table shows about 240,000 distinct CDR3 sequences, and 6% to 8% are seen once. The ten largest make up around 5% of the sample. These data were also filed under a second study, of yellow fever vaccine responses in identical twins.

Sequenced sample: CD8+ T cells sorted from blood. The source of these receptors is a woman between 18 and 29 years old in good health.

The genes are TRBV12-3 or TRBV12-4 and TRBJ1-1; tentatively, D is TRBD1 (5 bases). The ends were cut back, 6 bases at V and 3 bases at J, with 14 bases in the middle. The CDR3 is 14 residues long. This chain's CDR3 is CASSERPGHTEAFF. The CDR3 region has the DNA TGTGCCAGCAGCGAGAGGCCAGGGCACACTGAAGCTTTCTTT.

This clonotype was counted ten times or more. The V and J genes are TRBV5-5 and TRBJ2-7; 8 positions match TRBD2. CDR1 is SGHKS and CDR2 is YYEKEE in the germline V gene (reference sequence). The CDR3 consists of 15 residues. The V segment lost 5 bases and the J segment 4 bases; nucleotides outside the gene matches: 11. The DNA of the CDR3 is TGTGCCAGCAGGGATCCGGGACTAGTCTTATACGAGCAGTACTTC. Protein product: CASRDPGLVLYEQYF.

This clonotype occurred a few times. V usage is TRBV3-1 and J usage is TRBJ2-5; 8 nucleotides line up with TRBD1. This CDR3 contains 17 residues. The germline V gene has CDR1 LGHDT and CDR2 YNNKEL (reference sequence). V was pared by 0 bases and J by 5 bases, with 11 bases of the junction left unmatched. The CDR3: CASSQDLRQGKWETQYF. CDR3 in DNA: TGTGCCAGCAGCCAAGATCTTCGACAGGGGAAGTGGGAGACCCAGTACTTC.

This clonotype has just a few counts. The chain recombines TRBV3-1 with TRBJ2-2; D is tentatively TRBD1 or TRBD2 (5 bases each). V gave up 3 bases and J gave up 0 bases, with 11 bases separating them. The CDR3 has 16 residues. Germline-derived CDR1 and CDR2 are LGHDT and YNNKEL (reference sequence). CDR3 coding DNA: TGTGCCAGCAGCCACTCCCGGGGCGCGAACACCGGGGAGCTGTTTTTT. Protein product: CASSHSRGANTGELFF.

CDR3 amino acids: CASSLATSGSPQSSYNEQFF. In DNA, the CDR3 is TGTGCCAGCAGCTTAGCTACTAGCGGGAGCCCTCAAAGCTCCTACAATGAGCAGTTCTTC. V and J are TRBV11-1 and TRBJ2-1; 11 bases match TRBD2. Unmatched junction bases numbered 10, after V lost 0 bases and J lost 0 bases. Per germline, CDR1 SGHAT and CDR2 FQDESV (reference sequence). The CDR3 is made up of 20 amino acids.

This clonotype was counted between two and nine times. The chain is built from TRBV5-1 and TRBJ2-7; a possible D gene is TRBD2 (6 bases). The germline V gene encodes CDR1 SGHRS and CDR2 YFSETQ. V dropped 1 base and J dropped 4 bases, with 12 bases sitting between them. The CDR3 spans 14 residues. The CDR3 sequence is CASSLNYGGYEQYV. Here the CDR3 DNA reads TGCGCCAGCAGCTTGAACTACGGAGGGTACGAGCAGTACGTC.

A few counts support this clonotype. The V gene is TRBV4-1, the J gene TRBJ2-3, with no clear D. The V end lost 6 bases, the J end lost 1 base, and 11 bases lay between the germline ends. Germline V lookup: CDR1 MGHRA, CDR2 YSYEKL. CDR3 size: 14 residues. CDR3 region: CASSPQRGTDTQYF. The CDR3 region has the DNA TGCGCCAGCAGTCCCCAAAGGGGCACAGATACGCAGTATTTT.

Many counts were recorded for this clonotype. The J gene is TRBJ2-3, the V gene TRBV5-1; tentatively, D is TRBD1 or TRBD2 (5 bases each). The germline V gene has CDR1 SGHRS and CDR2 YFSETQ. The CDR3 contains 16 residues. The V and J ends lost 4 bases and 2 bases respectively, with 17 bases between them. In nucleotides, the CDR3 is TGCGCCAGCAGCACCCGAGACAGCGGTTCCACAGATACGCAGTATTTT. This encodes CASSTRDSGSTDTQYF.

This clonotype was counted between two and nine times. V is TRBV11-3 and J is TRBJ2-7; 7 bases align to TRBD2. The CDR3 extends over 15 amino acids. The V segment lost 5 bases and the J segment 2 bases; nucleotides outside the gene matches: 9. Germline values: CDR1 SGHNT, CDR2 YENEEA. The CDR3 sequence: CASSTSGELPYEQYF. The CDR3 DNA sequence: TGTGCCAGCAGCACCAGCGGGGAGCTACCCTACGAGCAGTACTTC.

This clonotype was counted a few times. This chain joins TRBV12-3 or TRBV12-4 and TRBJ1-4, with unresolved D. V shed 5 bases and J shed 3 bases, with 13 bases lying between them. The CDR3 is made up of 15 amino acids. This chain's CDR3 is CASSPGMWSNEKLFF. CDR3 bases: TGTGCCAGCAGTCCCGGTATGTGGTCTAATGAAAAACTGTTTTTT.

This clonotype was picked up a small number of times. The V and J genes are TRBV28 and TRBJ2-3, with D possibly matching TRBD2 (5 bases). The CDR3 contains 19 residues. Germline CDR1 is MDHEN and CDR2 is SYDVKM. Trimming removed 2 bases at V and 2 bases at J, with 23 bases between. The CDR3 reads CASSLEEERERWNTDTQYF. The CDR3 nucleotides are TGTGCCAGCAGTTTAGAGGAGGAGAGGGAGAGGTGGAACACAGATACGCAGTATTTT.

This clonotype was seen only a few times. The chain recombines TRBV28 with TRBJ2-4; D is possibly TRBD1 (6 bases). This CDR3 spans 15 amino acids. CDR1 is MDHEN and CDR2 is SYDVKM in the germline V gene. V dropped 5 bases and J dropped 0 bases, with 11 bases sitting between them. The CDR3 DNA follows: TGTGCCAGCAGTCTGACAGGTCTAGCCAAAAACATTCAGTACTTC. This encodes CASSLTGLAKNIQYF.

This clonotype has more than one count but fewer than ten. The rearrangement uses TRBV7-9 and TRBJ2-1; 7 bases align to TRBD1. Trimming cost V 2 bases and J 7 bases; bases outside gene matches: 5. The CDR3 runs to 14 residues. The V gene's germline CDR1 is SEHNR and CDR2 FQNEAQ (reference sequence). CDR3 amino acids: CASSLPVQGNEQFF. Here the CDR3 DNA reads TGTGCCAGCAGCTTACCAGTACAGGGGAATGAGCAGTTCTTC.

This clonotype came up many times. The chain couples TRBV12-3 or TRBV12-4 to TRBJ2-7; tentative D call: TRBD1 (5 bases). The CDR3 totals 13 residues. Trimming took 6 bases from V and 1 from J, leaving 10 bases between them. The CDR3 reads CASSLTESYEQYF. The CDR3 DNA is TGTGCCAGCAGCTTGACAGAGTCCTACGAGCAGTACTTC.

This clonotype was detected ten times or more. The CDR3 DNA is TGTGCCAGCAGTTTTATAAGGAGCACAGATACGCAGTATTTT. Translation: CASSFIRSTDTQYF. The J gene is TRBJ2-3, the V gene TRBV12-3 or TRBV12-4; D uncertain. This CDR3 has 14 amino acids. The ends were cut back, 3 bases at V and 0 bases at J, with 7 bases in the middle.

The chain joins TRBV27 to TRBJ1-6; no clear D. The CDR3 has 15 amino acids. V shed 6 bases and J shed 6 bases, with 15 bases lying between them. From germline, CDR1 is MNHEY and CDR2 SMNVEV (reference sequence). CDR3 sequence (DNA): TGTGCCAGCAGCCCTATTGGGCAGGCTAATTCACCCCTCCACTTT. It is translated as CASSPIGQANSPLHF.